The 11 T cell receptor beta chains given below trace back to one sample, sequenced in a study of control samples from healthy donors and cancer patients. Sequenced by immunoSEQ multiplex PCR; TCRdb stores in-frame clones only, minus some. Altogether approximately 150,000 clones are present, roughly nine tenths being singletons, with the ten largest covering 4.9%. The sample comprised blood. The receptor source for this set is a man younger than 45 in good health.

This chain connects TRBV7-8 to TRBJ1-4; D is unclear. The germline V and J ends were trimmed by 1 base and 2 bases, with 8 bases remaining between them. CDR3 length equals 15 residues. The germline V gene has CDR1 SGHVS and CDR2 FQNEAQ. The CDR3 loop reads CASSLVGWTNEKLFF. CDR3 sequence (DNA): TGTGCCAGCAGCTTAGTGGGGTGGACTAATGAAAAACTGTTTTTT.

V is TRBV11-2 and J is TRBJ2-1; D may be TRBD1 (6 bases). V was cut by 2 bases and J by 1 base, with 9 bases left in between. Germline CDR1 and CDR2: SGHAT and FQNNGV. This CDR3 has 15 residues. CDR3 sequence: CASSLNRGSYNEQFF. The DNA for the CDR3 is TGTGCCAGCAGCTTAAATAGGGGGTCCTACAATGAGCAGTTCTTC.

The chain recombines TRBV4-3 with TRBJ1-5; TRBD1 aligns across 7 bases. The CDR3 runs to 15 residues. Germline V gene sequence: CDR1 LGHNA, CDR2 YSLEER. V was pared by 5 bases and J by 4 bases, with 8 bases of the junction left unmatched. In DNA form, the CDR3 reads TGCGCCAGCAGCGAACGCCACAGGGGTAATCAGCCCCAGCATTTT. It translates to CASSERHRGNQPQHF.

The genes are TRBV3-1 (or the pseudogene TRBV3-2) and TRBJ1-5; possibly TRBD1 for D (5 bases). Germline assignment: CDR1 LGHDT and CDR2 YNNKEL (reference sequence). The CDR3 has 13 amino acids. The V end lost 1 base, the J end lost 6 bases, and 7 bases lay between the germline ends. The CDR3 loop reads CASSQVGGQPQHF. The CDR3 DNA reads TGTGCCAGCAGCCAAGTTGGGGGTCAGCCCCAGCATTTT.

The V and J genes are TRBV5-4 and TRBJ2-5; D uncertain. Germline V gives CDR1 SGHNT, CDR2 YYREEE (reference sequence). V was shortened by 4 bases and J by 3 bases, with 7 bases between the two germline ends. The CDR3 spans 12 residues. CDR3 sequence: CASSGKEETQYF. The CDR3 DNA is TGTGCCAGCAGCGGGAAGGAAGAGACCCAGTACTTC.

This clone is a singleton in its sample. V gene TRBV4-1 combines with J gene TRBJ1-3; no reliable D call. The V gene's germline CDR1 is MGHRA and CDR2 YSYEKL. The V gene lost 1 base and the J gene lost 1 base, with 5 bases spanning the gap. The CDR3 has 14 residues. The DNA of the CDR3 is TGCGCCAGCAGCCAAGTCGGATCTGGAAACACCATATATTTT. Translation gives CASSQVGSGNTIYF.

V usage is TRBV24-1 and J usage is TRBJ2-7; D remains unclear. The V end lost 1 base, the J end lost 5 bases, and 2 bases lay between the germline ends. The CDR3 is 11 amino acids. Germline V gene sequence: CDR1 KGHDR, CDR2 SFDVKD. CDR3 sequence reads: CATSDFNEQYF. DNA of the CDR3: TGTGCCACCAGTGATTTTAACGAGCAGTACTTC.

The V and J genes are TRBV6-5 and TRBJ1-1, with TRBD1 as a possible D gene (5 bases). CDR1 and CDR2 (germline): MNHEY, SVGAGI. Trimming removed 0 bases at V and 5 bases at J, with 7 bases between. The CDR3 covers 13 residues. CDR3 sequence (DNA): TGTGCCAGCAGTTACTCTAGGGGTACTGAAGCTTTCTTT. Residues: CASSYSRGTEAFF.

V usage is TRBV7-8 and J usage is TRBJ1-1; D not resolved. This CDR3 region has 14 residues. The V end lost 5 bases, the J end lost 1 base, and 11 bases lay between the germline ends. Germline V gene data show CDR1 as SGHVS and CDR2 as FQNEAQ. CDR3 sequence (DNA): TGTGCCAGCAGCCCAGGACGGAAGAACACTGAAGCTTTCTTT. Translating it yields CASSPGRKNTEAFF.

This sequence joins TRBV6-5 and TRBJ2-6; D may be TRBD1 (6 bases). The ends were cut back, 6 bases at V and 4 bases at J, with 13 bases in the middle. This CDR3 contains 15 residues. The germline CDR1 and CDR2 sequences are MNHEY and SVGAGI. CDR3 sequence: CASRVGGAGANVLTF. The CDR3 nucleotides are TGTGCCAGCAGAGTAGGGGGTGCCGGGGCCAACGTCCTGACTTTC.

This clone turned up a few times. The V gene is TRBV7-2, the J gene TRBJ2-5, with 10 bases fitting TRBD2. The CDR3 loop spans 13 amino acids. The junction had 3 bases not matched to a gene; V was cut back by 5 bases and J by 6 bases. Germline CDR1 SGHTA, CDR2 FQGNSA. This CDR3 is CASSSGGAKTQYF. The CDR3 region has the DNA TGTGCCAGCAGCAGCGGGGGGGCCAAGACCCAGTACTTC.